Presented here are 13 T cell receptor beta chains from one specimen sequenced in a study of breast tumors, draining lymph nodes, adjacent tissues (dated by TCRdb to about 2016). Libraries were made using multiplex PCR. Sequencer: Illumina HiSeq 2000. TCRdb's own reprocessing of the public reads used fastp at Q25 and MiXCR and kept productive beta chains. When rows share a CDR3 protein, they turn into one entry using the most common DNA and genes. The sample has roughly 49,000 distinct CDR3 sequences on record, roughly 39% of them singletons. Approximately 10% of the sample is in the top ten clones. The specimen was breast tumor tissue. These receptors all stem from a female donor with breast cancer. Some clones in this sample may be carry-over from other donors' samples.

As for this clonotype: Compared with germline, one end of the junction differs, possibly owing to a read error. V and J are TRBV5-1 and TRBJ1-2, with a tentative D call TRBD1 (5 bases). Germline CDR1 SGHRS, CDR2 YFSETQ. This CDR3 is 14 amino acids long. The CDR3 is CASSLGRGGVGYTF. In DNA form, the CDR3 reads TGTGCCAGCAGCCTGGGACGGGGCGGGGTTGGCTACACCTTC.

This clonotype qualifies as medium-sized. The chain uses TRBV11-3 and TRBJ2-5; D is unclear. This CDR3 is 14 amino acids long. Per the germline V gene, CDR1 is SGHNT and CDR2 is YENEEA. V lost 5 bases, J lost 4 bases, and 14 bases lay in between. The CDR3 sequence: CASSTSPPGETQYF. Written as DNA, the CDR3 is TGTGCCAGCAGCACGTCCCCTCCGGGAGAGACCCAGTACTTC.

This clonotype was counted at least ten times. The chain has TRBV2 and TRBJ2-3; D is unclear. The CDR3 runs to 12 residues. Per germline, CDR1 SNHLY and CDR2 FYNNEI. Deletions cut 5 bases from V and 2 bases from J, with 5 bases between. The CDR3 reads CASSFTTDTQYF. Here the CDR3 DNA reads TGTGCCAGCAGTTTTACCACAGATACGCAGTATTTT.

This clonotype appeared a few times. V usage is TRBV9 and J usage is TRBJ1-6; 7 nucleotides agree with TRBD1. The germline CDR1 and CDR2 sequences are SGDLS and YYNGEE. V gave up 0 bases and J gave up 7 bases; unmatched junction bases: 1. CDR3 length equals 14 residues. The CDR3 protein is CASSVGQGNSPLHF. The DNA for the CDR3 is TGTGCCAGCAGCGTAGGACAGGGAAATTCACCCCTCCACTTT.

This clonotype was counted at least ten times. V and J are TRBV11-2 and TRBJ2-5, with TRBD2 matching 12 bases. Trimming cost V 4 bases and J 5 bases; bases outside gene matches: 11. Germline CDR1 and CDR2: SGHAT and FQNNGV. CDR3 length equals 17 residues. The chain's CDR3 is CASSYGLAGLSRETQYF. The CDR3 DNA is TGTGCCAGCAGCTACGGACTAGCGGGATTGTCTCGTGAGACCCAGTACTTC.

This clonotype was seen at least ten times. This chain connects TRBV6-6 to TRBJ1-3, with D possibly being TRBD1 (5 bases). The CDR3 length is 14 residues. In germline, CDR1 is MNHNY, CDR2 SVGAGI (reference sequence). Trimming took off 6 bases at V and 4 bases at J, with 13 bases between the two ends. The CDR3 bases are TGTGCCAGCAGGGGCGGGGGGGAAGGAAACACCATATATTTT. It yields the protein CASRGGGEGNTIYF.

At least ten counts were recorded for this clonotype. This may arise from a read error, as a much more abundant clone is one base away. The rearrangement joins TRBV11-1 to TRBJ2-2, with D hard to call. Per germline, CDR1 SGHAT and CDR2 FQDESV (reference sequence). The CDR3 contains 15 residues. V was trimmed by 1 base and J by 5 bases, leaving 11 bases between them. Here the CDR3 reads CASSLVTQATGELFF. The CDR3, as DNA: TGTGCCAGCAGCTTAGTAACTCAGGCGACCGGGGAGCTGTTTTTT.

V gene TRBV20-1 combines with J gene TRBJ1-2, with D possibly being TRBD1 (5 bases). The CDR3 runs 12 residues. Germline CDR1 reads DFQATT; CDR2 reads SNEGSKA (reference sequence). V was clipped by 6 bases and J by 10 bases, with 18 bases between them. CDR3 region: CSATLAGVSYTF. DNA for the CDR3: TGCAGTGCGACATTAGCGGGGGTCTCCTACACCTTC.

This clonotype occurred many times. The chain couples TRBV6-5 to TRBJ1-4, with 8 nucleotides matching TRBD1. CDR3 length: 15 residues. V dropped 0 bases and J dropped 8; count of bases not matched to a gene: 5. From germline, CDR1 is MNHEY and CDR2 SVGAGI. The CDR3 DNA sequence: TGTGCCAGCAGTTACTCGAGGGACAGGTGGGAAAAACTGTTTTTT. Its translation is CASSYSRDRWEKLFF.

In this sample, this clonotype turned up a few times. The chain combines TRBV5-8 with TRBJ1-1; 7 bases fit TRBD1. Germline assignment: CDR1 SGHTS and CDR2 YDEGEE. J was trimmed by 4 bases and V by 2 bases; bases with no gene match: 8. CDR3 length: 15 amino acids. The CDR3 reads CASSFSRGVRTEAFF. CDR3 coding DNA: TGTGCCAGCAGCTTCTCCAGGGGGGTTCGCACTGAAGCTTTCTTT.

In its sample, this clonotype was seen many times. V and J are TRBV3-1 and TRBJ1-5; D call uncertain. V lost 2 bases and J lost 5, with 7 bases in between. CDR1 LGHDT and CDR2 YNNKEL come from the germline V gene (reference sequence). The CDR3 is 13 residues long. The CDR3 nucleotides read TGTGCCAGCAGCCAAAGGCCCGATCAGCCCCAGCATTTT. It codes for CASSQRPDQPQHF.

At least ten counts were recorded for this clonotype. V gene TRBV7-9 combines with J gene TRBJ1-1; 12 positions agree with TRBD1. CDR3 length: 16 amino acids. Germline V lookup: CDR1 SEHNR, CDR2 FQNEAQ (reference sequence). V shed 5 bases and J 4 bases; nucleotides not matched to a gene: 8. The CDR3 sequence is CASSQGQGAVVTEAFF. The CDR3 region has the DNA TGTGCCAGCAGCCAGGGACAGGGGGCCGTCGTCACTGAAGCTTTCTTT.

The chain is built from TRBV14 and TRBJ2-7, with D possibly matching TRBD1 (5 bases). The DNA end is a closer match to TRBJ2-1, so the J assignment may be wrong. Germline CDR1 SGHDN, CDR2 FVKESK. CDR3 size: 14 residues. CDR3 sequence reads: CASSQDRVSCEQFF. The CDR3 nucleotides read TGTGCCAGCAGCCAAGACAGGGTCAGCTGCGAGCAGTTCTTC.